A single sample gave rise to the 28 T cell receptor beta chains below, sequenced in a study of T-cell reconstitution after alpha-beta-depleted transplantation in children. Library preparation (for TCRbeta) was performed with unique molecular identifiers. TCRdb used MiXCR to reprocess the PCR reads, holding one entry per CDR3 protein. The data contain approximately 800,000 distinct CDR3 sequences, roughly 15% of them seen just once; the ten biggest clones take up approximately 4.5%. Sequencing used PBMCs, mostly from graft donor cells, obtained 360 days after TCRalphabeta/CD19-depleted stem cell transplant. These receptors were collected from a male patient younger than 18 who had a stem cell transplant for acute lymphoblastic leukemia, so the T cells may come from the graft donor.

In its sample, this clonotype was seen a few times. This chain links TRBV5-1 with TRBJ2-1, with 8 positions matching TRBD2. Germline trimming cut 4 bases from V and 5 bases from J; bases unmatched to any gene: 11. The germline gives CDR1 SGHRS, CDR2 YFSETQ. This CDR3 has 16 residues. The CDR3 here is CASSGYQRERNNEQFF. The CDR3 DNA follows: TGCGCCAGCAGCGGATATCAGCGGGAGCGGAACAATGAGCAGTTCTTC.

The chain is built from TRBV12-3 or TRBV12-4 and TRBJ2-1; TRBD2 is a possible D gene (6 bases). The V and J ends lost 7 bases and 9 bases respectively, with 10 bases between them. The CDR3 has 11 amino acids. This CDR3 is CASTPGVEQFF. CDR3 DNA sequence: TGTGCCAGCACCCCGGGGGTTGAGCAGTTCTTC.

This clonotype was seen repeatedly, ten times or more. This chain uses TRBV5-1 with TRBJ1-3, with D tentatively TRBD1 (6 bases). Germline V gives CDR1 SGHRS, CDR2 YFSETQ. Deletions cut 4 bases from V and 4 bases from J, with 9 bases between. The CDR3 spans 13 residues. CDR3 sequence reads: CASSLQGGNTIYF. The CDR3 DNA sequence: TGCGCCAGCAGCCTACAGGGCGGAAACACCATATATTTT. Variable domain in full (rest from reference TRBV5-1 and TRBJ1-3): KAGVTQTPRYLIKTRGQQVTLSCSPISGHRSVSWYQQTPGQGLQFLFEYFSETQRNKGNFPGRFSGRQFSNSRSEMNVSTLELGDSALYLCASSLQGGNTIYFGEGSWLTVV.

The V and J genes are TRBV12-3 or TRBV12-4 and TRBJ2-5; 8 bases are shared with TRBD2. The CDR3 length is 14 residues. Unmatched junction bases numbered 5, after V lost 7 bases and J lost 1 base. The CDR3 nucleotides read TGTGCCAGCACTTCGGGGGGGTCCCAAGAGACCCAGTACTTC. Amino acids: CASTSGGSQETQYF.

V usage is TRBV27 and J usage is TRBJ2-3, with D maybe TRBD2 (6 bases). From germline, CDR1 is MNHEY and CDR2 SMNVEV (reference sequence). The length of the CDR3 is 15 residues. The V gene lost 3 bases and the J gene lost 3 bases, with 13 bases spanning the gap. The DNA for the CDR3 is TGTGCCAGCAGTTTCCTGAGGGAGGCAACAGATACGCAGTATTTT. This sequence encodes CASSFLREATDTQYF.

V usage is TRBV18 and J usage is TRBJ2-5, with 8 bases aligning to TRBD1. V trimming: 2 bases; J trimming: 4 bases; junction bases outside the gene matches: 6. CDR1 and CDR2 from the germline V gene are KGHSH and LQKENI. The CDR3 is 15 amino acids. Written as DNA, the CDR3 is TGTGCCAGCTCACCAGGACAGGGAAGGGGAGAGACCCAGTACTTC. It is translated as CASSPGQGRGETQYF.

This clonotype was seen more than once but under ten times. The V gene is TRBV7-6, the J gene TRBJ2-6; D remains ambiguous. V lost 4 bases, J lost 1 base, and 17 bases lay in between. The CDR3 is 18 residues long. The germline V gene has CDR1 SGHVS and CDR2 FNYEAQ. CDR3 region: CASSSPVDVLSGANVLTF. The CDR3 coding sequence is TGTGCCAGCAGCTCCCCGGTCGACGTTTTATCTGGGGCCAACGTCCTGACTTTC.

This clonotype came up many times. The CDR3 region has the DNA TGTGCCAGCAGCTTAAGTAGGCTGCAAGAGACCCAGTACTTC. Translating it yields CASSLSRLQETQYF. The chain joins TRBV7-2 to TRBJ2-5, with no clear D. The CDR3 is 14 amino acids. Trimming took off 2 bases at V and 2 bases at J, with 9 bases between the two ends. The V gene's germline CDR1 is SGHTA and CDR2 FQGNSA.

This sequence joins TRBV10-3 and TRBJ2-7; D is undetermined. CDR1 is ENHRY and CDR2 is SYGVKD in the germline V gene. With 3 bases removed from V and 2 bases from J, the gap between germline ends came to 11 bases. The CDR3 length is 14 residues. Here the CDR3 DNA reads TGTGCCATCAGTGACCTGACGGGCACCTACGAGCAGTACTTC. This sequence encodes CAISDLTGTYEQYF.

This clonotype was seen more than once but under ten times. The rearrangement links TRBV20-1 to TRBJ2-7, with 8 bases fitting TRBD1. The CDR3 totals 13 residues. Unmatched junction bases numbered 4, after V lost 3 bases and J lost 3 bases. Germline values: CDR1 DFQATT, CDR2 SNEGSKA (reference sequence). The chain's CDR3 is CSARAGGHYEQYF. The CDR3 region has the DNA TGCAGTGCTAGGGCAGGGGGCCACTACGAGCAGTACTTC.

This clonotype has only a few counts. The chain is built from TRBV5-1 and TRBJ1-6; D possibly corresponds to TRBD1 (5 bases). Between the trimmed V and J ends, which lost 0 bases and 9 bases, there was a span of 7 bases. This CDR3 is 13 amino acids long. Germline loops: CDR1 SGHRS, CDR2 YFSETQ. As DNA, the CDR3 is TGCGCCAGCAGCTTGGCCGGGGCTTCACCCCTCCACTTT. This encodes CASSLAGASPLHF.

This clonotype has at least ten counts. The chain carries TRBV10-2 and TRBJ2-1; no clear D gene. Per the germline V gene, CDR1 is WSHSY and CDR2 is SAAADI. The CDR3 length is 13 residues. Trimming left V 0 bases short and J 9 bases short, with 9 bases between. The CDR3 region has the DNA TGCGCCAGCAGTGAGTCGTGGAGTTTTGAGCAGTTCTTC. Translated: CASSESWSFEQFF.

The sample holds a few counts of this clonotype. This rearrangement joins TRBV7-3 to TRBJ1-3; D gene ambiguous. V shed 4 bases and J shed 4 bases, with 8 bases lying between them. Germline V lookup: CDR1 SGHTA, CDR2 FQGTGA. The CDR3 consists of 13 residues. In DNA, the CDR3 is TGTGCCAGCAGCTCAGACCTGGGAAACACCATATATTTT. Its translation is CASSSDLGNTIYF.

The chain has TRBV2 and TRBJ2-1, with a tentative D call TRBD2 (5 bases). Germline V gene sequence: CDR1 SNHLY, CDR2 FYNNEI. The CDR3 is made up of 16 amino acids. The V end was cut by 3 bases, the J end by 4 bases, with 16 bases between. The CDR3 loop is CASSEEVGRDYNEQFF. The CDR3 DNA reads TGTGCCAGCAGTGAGGAGGTTGGACGAGATTACAATGAGCAGTTCTTC. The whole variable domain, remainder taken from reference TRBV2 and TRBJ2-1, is EPEVTQTPSHQVTQMGQEVILRCVPISNHLYFYWYRQILGQKVEFLVSFYNNEISEKSEIFDDQFSVERPDGSNFTLKIRSTKLEDSAMYFCASSEEVGRDYNEQFFGPGTRLTVL.

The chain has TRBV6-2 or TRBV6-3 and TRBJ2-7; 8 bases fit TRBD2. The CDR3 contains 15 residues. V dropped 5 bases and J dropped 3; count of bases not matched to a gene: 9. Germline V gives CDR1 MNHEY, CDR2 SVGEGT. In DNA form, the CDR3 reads TGTGCCAGCAGTCCCGAACCGGGACTAGTCTACGAGCAGTACTTC. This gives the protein CASSPEPGLVYEQYF.

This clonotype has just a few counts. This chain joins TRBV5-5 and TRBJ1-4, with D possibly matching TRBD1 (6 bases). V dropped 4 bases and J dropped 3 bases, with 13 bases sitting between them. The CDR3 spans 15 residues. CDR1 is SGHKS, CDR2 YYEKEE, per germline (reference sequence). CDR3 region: CASSIARGPNEKLFF. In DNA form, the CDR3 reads TGTGCCAGCAGCATCGCCCGGGGGCCTAATGAAAAACTGTTTTTT. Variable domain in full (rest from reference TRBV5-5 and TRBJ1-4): DAGVTQSPTHLIKTRGQQVTLRCSPISGHKSVSWYQQVLGQGPQFIFQYYEKEERGRGNFPDRFSARQFPNYSSELNVNALLLGDSALYLCASSIARGPNEKLFFGSGTQLSVL.

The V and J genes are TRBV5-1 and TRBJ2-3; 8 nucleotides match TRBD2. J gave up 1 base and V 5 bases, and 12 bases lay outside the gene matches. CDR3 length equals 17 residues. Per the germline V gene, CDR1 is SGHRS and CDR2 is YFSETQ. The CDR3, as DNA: TGCGCCAGCAGACCTGATAGCGGGATCGGTCGCACAGATACGCAGTATTTT. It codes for CASRPDSGIGRTDTQYF.

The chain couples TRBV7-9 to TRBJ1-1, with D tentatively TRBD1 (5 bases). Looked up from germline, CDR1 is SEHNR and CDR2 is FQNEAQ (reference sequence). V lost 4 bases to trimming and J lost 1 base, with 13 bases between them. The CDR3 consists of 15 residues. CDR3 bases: TGTGCCAGCAGCTCACCGGGACGGAAGAACACTGAAGCTTTCTTT. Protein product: CASSSPGRKNTEAFF.

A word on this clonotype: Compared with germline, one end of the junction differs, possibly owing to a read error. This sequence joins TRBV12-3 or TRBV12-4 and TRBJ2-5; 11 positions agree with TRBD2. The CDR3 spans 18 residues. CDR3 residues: CTSSLAQVSGRVRETQYF. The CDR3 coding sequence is TGTACCAGCAGTTTAGCGCAGGTTAGCGGGAGGGTCAGGGAGACCCAGTACTTC.

The CDR3 region has the DNA TGTGCCAGCAGACCCCGGAAGCGAAACACAGATACGCAGTATTTT. It translates to CASRPRKRNTDTQYF. V is TRBV11-2 and J is TRBJ2-3, with no clear D. Deletions cut 6 bases from V and 2 bases from J, with 15 bases between. In germline, CDR1 is SGHAT, CDR2 FQNNGV. The CDR3 totals 15 residues.

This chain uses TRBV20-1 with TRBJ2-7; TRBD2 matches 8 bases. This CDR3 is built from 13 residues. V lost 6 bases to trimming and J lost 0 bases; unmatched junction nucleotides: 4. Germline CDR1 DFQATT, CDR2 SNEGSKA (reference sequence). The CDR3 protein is CSAPGGGSYEQYF. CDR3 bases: TGCAGTGCCCCCGGGGGGGGCTCCTACGAGCAGTACTTC.

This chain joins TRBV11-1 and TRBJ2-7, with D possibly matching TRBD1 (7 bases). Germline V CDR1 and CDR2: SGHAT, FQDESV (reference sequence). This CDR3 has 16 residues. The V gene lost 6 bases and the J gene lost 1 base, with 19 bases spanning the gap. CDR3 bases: TGTGCCAGCAGTCGGCCAGGGGGGATACCTTCCTACGAGCAGTACTTC. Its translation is CASSRPGGIPSYEQYF.

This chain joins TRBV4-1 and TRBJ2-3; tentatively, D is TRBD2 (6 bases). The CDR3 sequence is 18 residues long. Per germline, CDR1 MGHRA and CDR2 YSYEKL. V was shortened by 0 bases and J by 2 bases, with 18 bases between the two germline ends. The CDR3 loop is CASSQEDQAGDLTDTQYF. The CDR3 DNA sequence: TGCGCCAGCAGCCAAGAAGACCAAGCGGGCGACCTCACAGATACGCAGTATTTT.

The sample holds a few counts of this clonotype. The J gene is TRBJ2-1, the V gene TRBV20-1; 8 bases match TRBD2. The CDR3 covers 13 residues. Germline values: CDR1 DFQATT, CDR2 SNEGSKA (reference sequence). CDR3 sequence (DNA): TGCAGGACCGGGACTAGTTTTTACAATGAGCAGTTCTTC. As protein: CRTGTSFYNEQFF.

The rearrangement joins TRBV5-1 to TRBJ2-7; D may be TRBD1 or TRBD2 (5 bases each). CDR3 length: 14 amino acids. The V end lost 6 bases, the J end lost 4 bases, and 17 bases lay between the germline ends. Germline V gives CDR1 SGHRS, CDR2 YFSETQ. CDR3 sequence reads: CASNKDGALYEQYF. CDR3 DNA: TGCGCCAGCAACAAGGACGGGGCCCTGTACGAGCAGTACTTC.

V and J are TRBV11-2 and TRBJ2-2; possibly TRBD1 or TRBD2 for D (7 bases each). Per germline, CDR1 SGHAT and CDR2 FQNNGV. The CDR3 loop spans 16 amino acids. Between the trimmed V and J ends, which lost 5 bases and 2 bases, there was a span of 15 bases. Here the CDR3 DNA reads TGTGCCAGCAGCCCCCAGGGGGGGCTCAACACCGGGGAGCTGTTTTTT. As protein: CASSPQGGLNTGELFF.

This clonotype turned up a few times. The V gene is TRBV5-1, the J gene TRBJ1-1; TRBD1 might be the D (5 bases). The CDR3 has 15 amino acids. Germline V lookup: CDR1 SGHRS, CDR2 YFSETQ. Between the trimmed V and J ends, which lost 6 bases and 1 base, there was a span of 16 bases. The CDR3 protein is CASNQGPQKNTEAFF. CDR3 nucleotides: TGCGCCAGCAACCAGGGACCCCAAAAGAACACTGAAGCTTTCTTT.

The CDR3 nucleotides read TGTGCCAGCAGCTCCGTAGTTTTTACTTACAATGAGCAGTTCTTC. It yields the protein CASSSVVFTYNEQFF. The chain joins TRBV7-9 to TRBJ2-1, with D unclear. CDR1 is SEHNR and CDR2 is FQNEAQ in the germline V gene (reference sequence). CDR3 length: 15 residues. Trimming took 4 bases from V and 4 from J, leaving 14 bases between them.